The subject of this entry is one T cell receptor beta chain. Random hexamers were used to reverse transcribe an amount of roughly 0.5 to 1 ug RNA. TCRdb analysed the immunoSEQ multiplex PCR reads with MiXCR anew, one entry per CDR3 protein. The sample contains about 120,000 distinct CDR3 sequences, roughly 92% of which appear only once. V dropped 0 bases and J dropped 8; count of bases not matched to a gene: 10. The CDR3 is 16 residues long. Germline V gene lookup returns CDR1 KGHSH and CDR2 LQKENI. The sample belongs to a study of CD8 T cells in Susac syndrome. Healthy donors served as the controls. They were matched for age and sex. TEMRA cells were FACS-enriched and CD8+ and CD4+ T cells negatively isolated.

V and J are TRBV18 and TRBJ2-1; 7 bases map to TRBD1. What was sequenced was CD4+ T cells from PBMCs. This receptor was identified in a human donor in good health. CDR3: CASSPPGTGVGYEQFF. The CDR3 nucleotides are TGTGCCAGCTCACCACCGGGAACAGGGGTAGGATATGAGCAGTTCTTC. Supplemented by reference TRBV18 and TRBJ2-1, the full variable domain reads NAGVMQNPRHLVRRRGQEARLRCSPMKGHSHVYWYRQLPEEGLKFMVYLQKENIIDESGMPKERFSAEFPKEGPSILRIQQVVRGDSAAYFCASSPPGTGVGYEQFFGPGTRLTVL.